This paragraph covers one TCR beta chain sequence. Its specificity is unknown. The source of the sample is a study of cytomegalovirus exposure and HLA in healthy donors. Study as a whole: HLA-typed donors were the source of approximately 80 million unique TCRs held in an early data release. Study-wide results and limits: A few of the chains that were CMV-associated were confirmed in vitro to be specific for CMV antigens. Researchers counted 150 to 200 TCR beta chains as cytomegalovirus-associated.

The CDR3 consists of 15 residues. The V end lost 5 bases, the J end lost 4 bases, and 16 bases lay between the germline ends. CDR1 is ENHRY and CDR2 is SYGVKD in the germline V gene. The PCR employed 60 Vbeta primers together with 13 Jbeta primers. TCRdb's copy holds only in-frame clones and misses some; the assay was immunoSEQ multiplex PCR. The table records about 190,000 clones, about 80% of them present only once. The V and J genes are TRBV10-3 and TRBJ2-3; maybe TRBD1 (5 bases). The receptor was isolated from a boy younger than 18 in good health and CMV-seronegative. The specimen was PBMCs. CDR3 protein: CAISSTGALSDTQYF. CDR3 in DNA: TGTGCCATCAGTAGTACAGGCGCACTCTCAGATACGCAGTATTTT.